This TCR beta chain originates from a study of T cells in Graves' hyperthyroidism and ophthalmopathy. Researchers amplified the TCR beta CDR3 regions from RNA transcripts. First-round RT-PCR targeting the TCR CDR3 was performed with the HTBI primer set. TCRdb reprocessed the multiplex PCR reads with MiXCR, giving one entry per CDR3 protein. In the table there are a few hundred thousand distinct CDR3 sequences, about a fifth of which are singletons. V shed 5 bases and J shed 5 bases, with 15 bases lying between them. This CDR3 has 14 residues. In germline, CDR1 is SGHTA, CDR2 FQGTGA. A roughly 10 ml volume of fresh peripheral blood provided the PBMCs. This clonotype came up a few times. Antigen specificity is unknown. Study-wide findings and caveats: From stable hyperthyroidism, ophthalmopathy was separated by a 13 V-J model.

J is TRBJ2-5 and V is TRBV7-3; possibly TRBD1 or TRBD2 for D (6 bases each). Sequenced sample: blood. This clonotype was obtained from a man younger than 35 with Graves' hyperthyroidism. In nucleotides, the CDR3 is TGTGCCAGCAGCGCGACGGGGGCCGGTGAGACCCAGTACTTC. This sequence encodes CASSATGAGETQYF.